These 6 T cell receptor beta chains were all obtained from the same sample, sequenced in a study of OX40 agonist ivuxolimab in advanced cancers. Library preparation used the immunoSEQ multiplex PCR assay. The table was pulled from immuneACCESS by TCRdb, which kept in-frame rearrangements only. Such tables lose some clones; where checked, under half of the loss comes from unresolved V genes, and the rest has no known cause. The sample table contains approximately 69,000 clones; only one count was recorded for roughly 93% of them. The top ten constitute about 15% of the sample. The starting material was CD4+ or CD8+ T cells sorted from blood, obtained in a trial of the OX40 agonist ivuxolimab. The receptors stem from an adult with an advanced solid tumor such as melanoma, head and neck, liver or kidney cancer.

The chain employs TRBV28 and TRBJ2-5, with 9 bases fitting TRBD1. The CDR3 runs 17 residues. Germline V gene data show CDR1 as MDHEN and CDR2 as SYDVKM. V was pared by 2 bases and J by 4 bases, with 11 bases of the junction left unmatched. The CDR3 protein is CASSLMRGTGYGETQYF. The CDR3 DNA sequence: TGTGCCAGCAGTTTAATGAGGGGGACAGGGTACGGAGAGACCCAGTACTTC.

Of note for this clone: One junction end does not reproduce the germline sequence, and a read error may be involved. This chain connects TRBV5-5 to TRBJ1-3; TRBD1 matches 8 bases. The CDR3 has 14 amino acids. The germline V gene has CDR1 SGHKS and CDR2 YYEKEE (reference sequence). CDR3 region: CASSQSGGGNTIYF. The CDR3 nucleotides read TGCGCCAGCAGCCAATCAGGGGGCGGAAACACCATATATTTT.

The V call is TRBV6-5, the J call TRBJ1-1; tentative D call: TRBD1 (6 bases). The germline V and J ends were trimmed by 2 bases and 11 bases, with 18 bases remaining between them. The V gene's germline CDR1 is MNHEY and CDR2 SVGAGI. This CDR3 comprises 14 residues. This CDR3 is CASSYIGQGLGAFF. CDR3 DNA sequence: TGTGCCAGCAGTTACATTGGGCAGGGGCTCGGGGCTTTCTTT.

The chain links TRBV4-3 to TRBJ1-1; tentative D call: TRBD1 (6 bases). Looked up from germline, CDR1 is LGHNA and CDR2 is YSLEER. The CDR3 covers 15 residues. The germline V and J ends were trimmed by 3 bases and 5 bases, with 16 bases remaining between them. The CDR3 DNA sequence: TGCGCCAGCAGCCAGTTACAGTCTAGGGGGACTGAAGCTTTCTTT. Amino acid sequence: CASSQLQSRGTEAFF.

The chain joins TRBV27 to TRBJ2-2, with 9 bases fitting TRBD2. The CDR3 sequence is 15 residues long. V lost 1 base, J lost 5 bases, and 2 bases stayed unmatched. In germline, CDR1 is MNHEY, CDR2 SMNVEV (reference sequence). The CDR3 DNA sequence: TGTGCCAGCAGTTTATTCGCGGGAGGGACCGGGGAGCTGTTTTTT. Translated, it gives CASSLFAGGTGELFF.

This clone appeared once. The V call is TRBV27, the J call TRBJ2-7, with 7 positions matching TRBD1. The germline V gene encodes CDR1 MNHEY and CDR2 SMNVEV (reference sequence). V lost 6 bases to trimming and J lost 5 bases; unmatched junction nucleotides: 19. This CDR3 has 17 amino acids. CDR3 sequence: CASSLIGEGAPGDEQYF. In DNA form, the CDR3 reads TGTGCCAGCAGCCTTATCGGCGAGGGGGCCCCCGGGGACGAGCAGTACTTC.